This entry concerns a single T cell receptor beta chain. Method: immunoSEQ multiplex PCR; TCRdb's copy keeps in-frame clones and lacks some. There are 2 million to 3 million clones in the sample; approximately 93% occur only once, and about 0.39% lies in the top ten. These data belong to a study of shared clonotypes between healthy human individuals. The J segment lost 3 bases and the V segment lost 4 bases, leaving 7 bases of the junction unmatched. Germline CDR1 reads SGHRS; CDR2 reads YFSETQ. The CDR3 contains 18 residues. The source material was naive CD4+ T cells from PBMCs. Sample subset: CD45RA+ positively selected. This receptor was taken from a man aged 18 to 30 in good health. Some clones in this sample may be carry-over from other donors' samples. The chain recombines TRBV5-1 with TRBJ2-1; 16 bases align to TRBD2. This CDR3 is CASSPGLAGGGHYNEQFF. The CDR3 DNA follows: TGCGCCAGCAGCCCGGGACTAGCGGGAGGGGGGCACTACAATGAGCAGTTCTTC. Drawing the rest from reference TRBV5-1 and TRBJ2-1, the complete variable domain is KAGVTQTPRYLIKTRGQQVTLSCSPISGHRSVSWYQQTPGQGLQFLFEYFSETQRNKGNFPGRFSGRQFSNSRSEMNVSTLELGDSALYLCASSPGLAGGGHYNEQFFGPGTRLTVL.